Detailed here is one T cell receptor (beta chain). The data are from a study of CD8+CD57+ T cells in acquired aplastic anemia. Genomic DNA, serving as template, underwent TCR beta VDJ and CDR3 profiling. MiXCR, applied by TCRdb to the reads, yields one record per CDR3 protein. The repertoire includes 170,000 or so distinct CDR3 sequences, 63% of them detected once, and 40% to 50% sits in the top ten. The CDR3 extends over 16 amino acids. The V gene end was trimmed by 0 bases and the J gene end by 6 bases; junction bases not matched to a gene: 10. Per germline, CDR1 SGHRS and CDR2 YFSETQ. It was patients with CD8+CD57+ cell expansion by flow cytometry who were chosen for sequencing. As a group, the patients uniformly had severe acquired aplastic anemia.

The sample consisted of sorted CD4+, CD8+, or CD8+CD57+ T cells (not recorded which) from PBMCs. The rearrangement uses TRBV5-1 and TRBJ2-7; 9 bases fit TRBD2. This sequence was found in a human donor with aplastic anemia. The CDR3 reads CASSLGAGGGAAEQYF. CDR3 bases: TGCGCCAGCAGCTTGGGGGCCGGCGGGGGGGCTGCCGAGCAGTACTTC.